The next 27 T cell receptor beta chains were all read from a single sample in a study of molecular identifiers for immune sequencing clone quantification. TCRdb analysed the PCR reads with MiXCR anew, one entry per CDR3 protein. The data contain some 59,000 distinct CDR3 sequences, around 25% of them singletons. The sample comprised naive CD8+ T cells from blood, with Jurkat cell RNA spiked in. As for subset: FACS-sorted CD8+CD4-CCR7+CD45RA+ naive T cells. Source of these receptors: a human donor in good health. Some libraries in this study had Jurkat cell RNA spiked in.

This clonotype occurred many times. The V call is TRBV5-1, the J call TRBJ2-1; 11 bases match TRBD2. This CDR3 comprises 15 residues. Germline CDR1 reads SGHRS; CDR2 reads YFSETQ. V lost 5 bases, J lost 7 bases, and 8 bases stayed unmatched. This CDR3 reads CASRLAGGAVNEQFF. CDR3 sequence (DNA): TGCGCCAGCAGGCTAGCGGGGGGCGCAGTAAATGAGCAGTTCTTC.

As for this clonotype: A much larger clonotype is one base distant, so this may be a read error. CDR3 amino acids: CASSLGRGAQFF. CDR3 nucleotides: TGTGCCAGCAGCTTAGGCCGGGGGGCGCAGTTCTTC. The rearrangement links TRBV13 to TRBJ2-1; tentatively, D is TRBD2 (7 bases). CDR1 is PRHDT, CDR2 FYEKMQ, per germline (reference sequence). The CDR3 is 12 amino acids. The germline V and J ends were trimmed by 0 bases and 12 bases, with 9 bases remaining between them.

About this clonotype: This may be a read error, as it is one base from a much larger clone. The rearrangement links TRBV9 to TRBJ2-7; 8 bases align to TRBD1. The CDR3 consists of 14 residues. The germline gives CDR1 SGDLS, CDR2 YYNGEE. The CDR3 DNA follows: TGTGCCAGCAGCGCCACAGGGGGAACCTACGAGCTGTACTTC. It translates to CASSATGGTYELYF. Variable domain in full (rest from reference TRBV9 and TRBJ2-7): DSGVTQTPKHLITATGQRVTLRCSPRSGDLSVYWYQQSLDQGLQFLIQYYNGEERAKGNILERFSAQQFPDLHSELNLSSLELGDSALYFCASSATGGTYELYFGPGTRLTVT.

The rearrangement links TRBV7-9 to TRBJ1-1; D is ambiguous. CDR1 is SEHNR, CDR2 FQNEAQ, per germline (reference sequence). The CDR3 is 15 residues long. Trimming stripped 1 base from V and 5 bases from J, with 14 bases between. DNA of the CDR3: TGTGCCAGCAGCTTAGTTGAGGCAGGTCGGACTGAAGCTTTCTTT. Translated, it gives CASSLVEAGRTEAFF.

This clonotype was recorded at least ten times. The chain joins TRBV5-1 to TRBJ2-5, with 10 bases that match TRBD2. The V gene end was trimmed by 1 base and the J gene end by 3 bases; junction bases not matched to a gene: 6. Germline V gives CDR1 SGHRS, CDR2 YFSETQ. This CDR3 is built from 16 residues. The CDR3 DNA reads as TGCGCCAGCAGCTTGTTTAGCGGGGGGTCGGAAGAGACCCAGTACTTC. The encoded protein is CASSLFSGGSEETQYF.

Details on this clonotype: This may be a read error, as it is one base from a much larger clone. The genes are TRBV6-5 and TRBJ2-3; possibly TRBD1 or TRBD2 for D (5 bases each). Germline V gene lookup returns CDR1 MNHEY and CDR2 SVGAGI. The CDR3 sequence is 14 residues long. The V and J ends lost 5 bases and 4 bases respectively, with 13 bases between them. The CDR3 spells CASSPGRNSDTQYF. The CDR3 DNA sequence: TGTGCCAGCAGTCCGGGACGGAACTCAGATACGCAGTATTTT.

As to this clonotype: A much larger clone lies one base from this, so it may be a read error. The chain has TRBV6-1 and TRBJ1-1; unclear D gene. V was trimmed by 4 bases and J by 8 bases, leaving 11 bases between them. CDR1 MNHNS and CDR2 SASEGT come from the germline V gene. The CDR3 length is 12 residues. CDR3 sequence: CASSVVSEEAFF. The CDR3 DNA reads TGTGCCAGCAGTGTAGTCTCAGAAGAAGCTTTCTTT.

This clonotype came up many times. The rearrangement joins TRBV2 to TRBJ2-3; a weak D match, TRBD1 (6 bases). Germline V gene data show CDR1 as SNHLY and CDR2 as FYNNEI. V lost 0 bases and J 2 bases, leaving 15 bases between the germline ends. The CDR3 length is 17 residues. The chain's CDR3 is CASSEALDRPNTDTQYF. The CDR3 nucleotides are TGTGCCAGCAGTGAAGCGCTCGACAGGCCTAACACAGATACGCAGTATTTT.

This clonotype occurred many times. The chain is built from TRBV20-1 and TRBJ2-7; D uncertain. The CDR3 is 13 amino acids. The V gene lost 5 bases and the J gene lost 3 bases, with 14 bases spanning the gap. Germline lookup yields CDR1 DFQATT and CDR2 SNEGSKA (reference sequence). This CDR3 is CSALQDSGYEQYF. As DNA, the CDR3 is TGCAGTGCTCTTCAGGATTCGGGCTACGAGCAGTACTTC.

This clonotype was seen repeatedly, ten times or more. The chain links TRBV23-1 to TRBJ1-1; tentative D call: TRBD1 (5 bases). TRBV23-1 is marked as an open reading frame, function uncertain. The CDR3 sequence is 12 residues long. In nucleotides, the CDR3 is TGCGCTGTTGGGCGGAGGGGCACTGAAGCTTTCTTT. Protein sequence: CAVGRRGTEAFF.

V usage is TRBV2 and J usage is TRBJ2-1, with TRBD1 matching over 11 bases. Germline loops: CDR1 SNHLY, CDR2 FYNNEI. This CDR3 has 15 amino acids. Trimming removed 5 bases from V and 7 bases from J; junction bases left unmatched: 7. CDR3 region: CASSFPGQGENEQFF. The CDR3 region has the DNA TGTGCCAGCAGTTTCCCGGGACAGGGGGAAAATGAGCAGTTCTTC.

Here the CDR3 reads CAWSDPTSGTYEQYF. CDR3 nucleotide sequence: TGTGCCTGGAGTGACCCGACTAGCGGAACCTACGAGCAGTACTTC. The rearrangement links TRBV30 to TRBJ2-7, with 9 bases matching TRBD2. Germline V gene data show CDR1 as GTSNPN and CDR2 as SVGIG (reference sequence). The CDR3 length is 15 residues. Trimming cost V 1 base and J 2 bases; bases outside gene matches: 6.

Within the sample, this clonotype is medium-sized. The chain recombines TRBV29-1 with TRBJ1-1; TRBD1 is a possible D gene (5 bases). This CDR3 comprises 11 residues. With 7 bases removed from V and 8 bases from J, the gap between germline ends came to 14 bases. The germline V gene has CDR1 SQVTM and CDR2 ANQGSEA. The CDR3 DNA sequence: TGCAGCGCAGAGGGGAACCGAGAAGCTTTCTTT. Amino acids: CSAEGNREAFF.

This clonotype was picked up one time. The gene calls are TRBV7-6 and TRBJ2-3; 7 bases fit TRBD1. V was pared by 4 bases and J by 1 base, with 17 bases of the junction left unmatched. CDR3 size: 19 residues. From germline, CDR1 is SGHVS and CDR2 FNYEAQ. The CDR3 loop reads CASSSTRAGFGQGTDTQYF. CDR3 DNA: TGTGCCAGCAGCTCTACCAGGGCGGGCTTCGGACAGGGCACAGATACGCAGTATTTT.

This clonotype showed up just a few times. The genes are TRBV6-5 and TRBJ2-3, with D unresolved. The V end was cut by 6 bases, the J end by 3 bases, with 16 bases between. This CDR3 has 15 residues. Germline-derived CDR1 and CDR2 are MNHEY and SVGAGI. This CDR3 reads CASSNIKLTTDTQYF. CDR3 DNA sequence: TGTGCCAGCAGCAATATAAAACTTACGACAGATACGCAGTATTTT.

This clonotype was detected many times. This rearrangement joins TRBV4-3 to TRBJ2-7; perhaps D is TRBD1 or TRBD2 (6 bases each). V was clipped by 0 bases and J by 4 bases, with 10 bases between them. This CDR3 has 14 residues. Germline CDR1 reads LGHNA; CDR2 reads YSLEER. The CDR3 here is CASSQERGTYEQYF. Written as DNA, the CDR3 is TGCGCCAGCAGCCAAGAGAGGGGGACTTACGAGCAGTACTTC.

This clonotype appeared many times. The chain uses TRBV7-9 and TRBJ2-7; the match to TRBD2 covers 7 bases. The V gene's germline CDR1 is SEHNR and CDR2 FQNEAQ (reference sequence). This CDR3 has 14 amino acids. With V trimmed by 0 bases and J by 3 bases, 2 bases remained unmatched. The CDR3: CASSLAGGIYEQYF. Written as DNA, the CDR3 is TGTGCCAGCAGCTTAGCGGGAGGGATCTACGAGCAGTACTTC.

This clonotype was recorded many times. The chain recombines TRBV7-9 with TRBJ2-7, with D uncertain. The germline gives CDR1 SEHNR, CDR2 FQNEAQ (reference sequence). The CDR3 covers 13 residues. V was cut by 7 bases and J by 0 bases, with 10 bases left in between. The CDR3 spells CASTEYGSYEQYF. In DNA form, the CDR3 reads TGTGCCAGCACCGAGTACGGCTCCTACGAGCAGTACTTC.

This clonotype was counted ten times or more. The chain joins TRBV12-3 or TRBV12-4 to TRBJ1-5; D is unresolved. This CDR3 has 11 residues. V lost 3 bases and J lost 9, with 6 bases in between. The CDR3 DNA is TGTGCCAGCAGTTTTTCCGGGCCCCAGCATTTT. Encoded protein: CASSFSGPQHF.

This clonotype was seen many times. The V and J genes are TRBV30 and TRBJ2-1; TRBD1 matches at 10 bases. V lost 1 base and J lost 8; bases outside the gene matches: 5. CDR1 is GTSNPN, CDR2 SVGIG, per germline (reference sequence). The CDR3 is 14 residues long. The CDR3 coding sequence is TGTGCCTGGAGTGGCGGACAGGGGGTCGATGAGCAGTTCTTC. Translation gives CAWSGGQGVDEQFF.

To note about this clonotype: One end of the junction fails to match germline, which may point to a read error. The CDR3, as DNA: TGTGCCAGCAGTTTCTACGAGTTTAGCAAACAGCCCCAGCATTTT. This codes for CASSFYEFSKQPQHF. V gene TRBV6-2 or TRBV6-3 combines with J gene TRBJ1-5; the D is unclear. This CDR3 is 15 amino acids long. Per germline, CDR1 MNHEY and CDR2 SVGEGT.

In regard to this clonotype: A much more abundant neighbour one base away suggests this may be a read error. The rearrangement uses TRBV12-3 or TRBV12-4 and TRBJ2-7; D is unclear. V lost 7 bases to trimming and J lost 5 bases, with 18 bases between them. The CDR3 is made up of 14 amino acids. In nucleotides, the CDR3 is TGTGCCAGCACCCTGGGGATAGGAGTCCACGAGCAGTACTTC. As protein: CASTLGIGVHEQYF.

A few counts support this clonotype. One end of the junction fails to match germline, which may point to a read error. This chain uses TRBV4-3 with TRBJ2-7, with D possibly being TRBD1 (6 bases). Germline values: CDR1 LGHNA, CDR2 YSLEER. This CDR3 is 15 amino acids long. CDR3 sequence (DNA): TGCACCAGCAGCCAAGATGGGGGCCCAGAAGACGAGCAGTACTTC. Residues: CTSSQDGGPEDEQYF.

The CDR3 spells CASSQDSGPYEQYF. The CDR3 nucleotides are TGCGCCAGCAGCCAAGATAGCGGCCCCTACGAGCAGTACTTC. The chain is built from TRBV4-3 and TRBJ2-7; TRBD2 might be the D (6 bases). The length of the CDR3 is 14 residues. The germline CDR1 and CDR2 sequences are LGHNA and YSLEER. With 0 bases removed from V and 2 bases from J, the gap between germline ends came to 8 bases.

This clonotype was observed many times. V usage is TRBV6-2 or TRBV6-3 and J usage is TRBJ2-7, with 7 bases matching TRBD1. The CDR3 loop spans 16 amino acids. From germline, CDR1 is MNHEY and CDR2 SVGEGT. Trimming at V came to 0 bases and at J to 0 bases, leaving 5 bases not matched to a gene. The DNA of the CDR3 is TGTGCCAGCAGTTACTCCCGGGACAGAAGCTCCTACGAGCAGTACTTC. As protein: CASSYSRDRSSYEQYF.

This clonotype was picked up many times. This sequence joins TRBV20-1 and TRBJ2-3; 10 bases are a match to TRBD2. The CDR3 extends over 17 amino acids. The V gene's germline CDR1 is DFQATT and CDR2 SNEGSKA (reference sequence). Trimming removed 1 base from V and 0 bases from J; junction bases left unmatched: 7. CDR3 protein: CSARVGTSATSTDTQYF. The CDR3 nucleotides are TGCAGTGCTAGAGTCGGGACTAGCGCCACTAGCACAGATACGCAGTATTTT.

This clonotype was found many times. The V gene is TRBV7-9, the J gene TRBJ2-5, with 9 bases identical to TRBD1. CDR1 and CDR2 (germline): SEHNR, FQNEAQ (reference sequence). Losses at the gene ends were 4 bases for V and 5 bases for J; bases not matched to a gene: 14. This CDR3 comprises 17 residues. Here the CDR3 reads CASSSQTGGFIEETQYF. The CDR3 DNA is TGTGCCAGCAGCTCGCAGACAGGGGGGTTTATTGAGGAGACCCAGTACTTC.